This entry lists 20 T cell receptor beta chains sequenced from one sample in a study of T cells after yellow fever vaccination. TCRdb redid the calling of the 5' RACE reads with MiXCR, one entry per CDR3 protein. The sample contains some 550,000 distinct CDR3 sequences, roughly 19% of which appear only once. The material sequenced was PBMCs, taken 15 days after the yellow fever booster vaccination. The origin of the receptors is a man younger than 45 who received the YFV17D yellow fever vaccine.

This clonotype was picked up a small number of times. V usage is TRBV18 and J usage is TRBJ1-1; a weak D match, TRBD1 (5 bases). The CDR3 covers 16 residues. Deletions cut 2 bases from V and 5 bases from J, with 18 bases between. Germline lookup yields CDR1 KGHSH and CDR2 LQKENI. The CDR3 sequence is CASSPTLPWGGTEAFF. The CDR3 DNA is TGTGCCAGCTCACCAACACTACCATGGGGGGGAACTGAAGCTTTCTTT.

This clonotype was observed a handful of times. V is TRBV27 and J is TRBJ2-7; 10 bases are shared with TRBD2. CDR1 MNHEY and CDR2 SMNVEV come from the germline V gene (reference sequence). Trimming cost V 1 base and J 4 bases; bases outside gene matches: 4. CDR3 length: 15 residues. The chain's CDR3 is CASSLLSSGSYEQYF. As DNA, the CDR3 is TGTGCCAGCAGTTTATTGTCTAGCGGGAGTTACGAGCAGTACTTC.

This clonotype was seen a few times. The chain links TRBV24-1 to TRBJ2-3; D tentatively fits TRBD1 or TRBD2 (5 bases each). V lost 5 bases, J lost 6 bases, and 14 bases lay in between. Germline V gene sequence: CDR1 KGHDR, CDR2 SFDVKD. There are 14 residues in the CDR3. This CDR3 is CATSGGPQYDTQYF. In DNA form, the CDR3 reads TGTGCCACCAGTGGGGGACCCCAATACGATACGCAGTATTTT.

Only a few counts were recorded for this clonotype. V gene TRBV20-1 combines with J gene TRBJ2-1; D gene ambiguous. Germline CDR1 DFQATT, CDR2 SNEGSKA (reference sequence). This CDR3 spans 14 amino acids. V was shortened by 4 bases and J by 1 base, with 11 bases between the two germline ends. CDR3 residues: CSAIGERSYNEQFF. In DNA, the CDR3 is TGCAGTGCTATCGGCGAAAGGTCCTACAATGAGCAGTTCTTC.

The V call is TRBV3-1, the J call TRBJ2-7; a possible D gene is TRBD2 (5 bases). The CDR3 has 13 residues. The V gene's germline CDR1 is LGHDT and CDR2 YNNKEL (reference sequence). V was trimmed by 1 base and J by 9 bases, leaving 13 bases between them. DNA for the CDR3: TGTGCCAGCAGCCAAGTCCCTCGGGGTTCGCAGTACTTC. Translating gives CASSQVPRGSQYF.

The gene calls are TRBV28 and TRBJ2-7; D is possibly TRBD2 (5 bases). The germline V gene encodes CDR1 MDHEN and CDR2 SYDVKM. The V end was cut by 6 bases, the J end by 0 bases, with 12 bases between. This CDR3 contains 14 residues. CDR3 in amino acids: CASREAVSSYEQYF. For the CDR3, the DNA is TGTGCCAGCAGGGAGGCGGTAAGCTCCTACGAGCAGTACTTC.

This clonotype was observed a few times. The V call is TRBV4-3, the J call TRBJ2-1; D may be TRBD2 (5 bases). V lost 1 base and J 4 bases, leaving 11 bases between the germline ends. The germline V gene has CDR1 LGHNA and CDR2 YSLEER. The CDR3 spans 15 residues. The CDR3 region is CASSQVGSGYNEQFF. CDR3 bases: TGCGCCAGCAGCCAAGTTGGCAGCGGTTACAATGAGCAGTTCTTC.

The V gene is TRBV7-2, the J gene TRBJ2-3; the D gene could be TRBD1 or TRBD2 (5 bases each). The CDR3 consists of 16 residues. Germline lookup yields CDR1 SGHTA and CDR2 FQGNSA. Trimming removed 4 bases at V and 4 bases at J, with 18 bases between. This CDR3 reads CASSSFGAVVSDTQYF. The DNA of the CDR3 is TGTGCCAGCAGCTCGTTCGGGGCAGTTGTATCAGATACGCAGTATTTT. The full variable domain, its missing parts supplied by reference TRBV7-2 and TRBJ2-3, is GAGVSQSPSNKVTEKGKDVELRCDPISGHTALYWYRQSLGQGLEFLIYFQGNSAPDKSGLPSDRFSAERTGGSVSTLTIQRTQQEDSAVYLCASSSFGAVVSDTQYFGPGTRLTVL.

V is TRBV5-1 and J is TRBJ2-7; D is undetermined. CDR3 length: 15 amino acids. The V end lost 0 bases, the J end lost 0 bases, and 10 bases lay between the germline ends. Looked up from germline, CDR1 is SGHRS and CDR2 is YFSETQ. The CDR3 DNA is TGCGCCAGCAGCTTGGGTGTGGCAGACTCCTACGAGCAGTACTTC. Protein: CASSLGVADSYEQYF.

This clonotype was seen at least ten times. The gene calls are TRBV7-2 and TRBJ2-7; D remains unclear. CDR1 is SGHTA, CDR2 FQGNSA, per germline. The V gene lost 0 bases and the J gene lost 2 bases, with 2 bases spanning the gap. This CDR3 has 12 residues. The CDR3 nucleotides are TGTGCCAGCAGCTTAGCCACCTACGAGCAGTACTTC. Its protein is CASSLATYEQYF.

The chain combines TRBV6-2 or TRBV6-3 with TRBJ2-7, with 8 bases fitting TRBD1. CDR3 size: 14 residues. Germline CDR1 and CDR2: MNHEY and SVGEGT. V lost 8 bases and J lost 3; bases outside the gene matches: 9. In DNA form, the CDR3 reads TGTGCCAGCGGTTTCAGGACAGGGAACTACGAGCAGTACTTC. Amino acids: CASGFRTGNYEQYF.

In its sample, this clonotype was seen a few times. The chain uses TRBV29-1 and TRBJ2-7; 8 positions agree with TRBD2. Looked up from germline, CDR1 is SQVTM and CDR2 is ANQGSEA. The ends lost 4 bases at V and 7 bases at J; junction bases unmatched: 3. The CDR3 contains 11 residues. CDR3 residues: CSVGAGVEQYF. The CDR3 DNA sequence: TGCAGCGTTGGAGCGGGAGTGGAGCAGTACTTC.

The chain is built from TRBV4-3 and TRBJ2-2, with 8 bases fitting TRBD2. The CDR3 contains 17 residues. Unmatched junction bases numbered 13, after V lost 2 bases and J lost 8 bases. The germline CDR1 and CDR2 sequences are LGHNA and YSLEER. The CDR3 DNA sequence: TGCGCCAGCAGCCAAACCACCGGGACTAGGGGCCCTGGGGAGCTGTTTTTT. It yields the protein CASSQTTGTRGPGELFF.

CDR3 nucleotides: TGTGCCAGCAGTTTAGGACAGGAGCCGACAGATACGCAGTATTTT. This sequence encodes CASSLGQEPTDTQYF. The chain employs TRBV12-3 or TRBV12-4 and TRBJ2-3; TRBD1 might be the D (6 bases). There are 15 residues in the CDR3. Trimming took off 1 base at V and 3 bases at J, with 11 bases between the two ends.

This clonotype was picked up a small number of times. V gene TRBV11-3 combines with J gene TRBJ2-3; 8 bases match TRBD1. Germline loops: CDR1 SGHNT, CDR2 YENEEA. The CDR3 totals 15 residues. V gave up 4 bases and J gave up 4 bases; unmatched junction bases: 7. The CDR3 DNA reads as TGTGCCAGCAGCTGGGAGGACAGGGAATCAGATACGCAGTATTTT. Protein sequence: CASSWEDRESDTQYF. Looking up the rest from reference TRBV11-3 and TRBJ2-3 gives the full variable domain: EAGVVQSPRYKIIEKKQPVAFWCNPISGHNTLYWYLQNLGQGPELLIRYENEEAVDDSQLPKDRFSAERLKGVDSTLKIQPAELGDSAVYLCASSWEDRESDTQYFGPGTRLTVL.

The chain couples TRBV10-3 to TRBJ2-2, with 7 bases aligning to TRBD2. The CDR3 is made up of 15 amino acids. The trim removed 3 bases at V and 6 bases at J, leaving 7 bases unmatched. Looked up from germline, CDR1 is ENHRY and CDR2 is SYGVKD. The CDR3 nucleotides read TGTGCCATCAGTGATTTTCACGGACTAGCCGGGGAGCTGTTTTTT. Protein: CAISDFHGLAGELFF.

This clonotype has a handful of counts. J is TRBJ2-3 and V is TRBV20-1; D gene unclear. Germline V gives CDR1 DFQATT, CDR2 SNEGSKA (reference sequence). V lost 3 bases to trimming and J lost 3 bases, with 7 bases between them. The CDR3 has 12 amino acids. CDR3 DNA sequence: TGCAGTGCTAGGCAAACTACAGATACGCAGTATTTT. As protein: CSARQTTDTQYF.

CDR3 nucleotides: TGTGCCAGCAGCTCCCTGAATCCGGGACAGCGGTCCGTGGGTGAAGCTTTCTTT. Translated: CASSSLNPGQRSVGEAFF. The chain combines TRBV11-1 with TRBJ1-1, with 7 bases aligning to TRBD1. Germline V lookup: CDR1 SGHAT, CDR2 FQDESV (reference sequence). Losses at the gene ends were 4 bases for V and 7 bases for J; bases not matched to a gene: 21. CDR3 length: 18 residues. The full variable domain, rest sourced from reference TRBV11-1 and TRBJ1-1, is EAEVAQSPRYKITEKSQAVAFWCDPISGHATLYWYRQILGQGPELLVQFQDESVVDDSQLPKDRFSAERLKGVDSTLKIQPAELGDSAMYLCASSSLNPGQRSVGEAFFGQGTRLTVV.

Many counts were recorded for this clonotype. This chain links TRBV20-1 with TRBJ2-1; 8 bases are shared with TRBD2. CDR3 size: 16 residues. With V trimmed by 6 bases and J by 2 bases, 12 bases remained unmatched. Germline V gene lookup returns CDR1 DFQATT and CDR2 SNEGSKA (reference sequence). CDR3 in amino acids: CSAPEAARGAYNEQFF. The DNA of the CDR3 is TGCAGTGCGCCCGAGGCGGCGCGGGGGGCCTACAATGAGCAGTTCTTC.

This chain links TRBV5-1 with TRBJ2-1; the D is unclear. Trimming removed 0 bases from V and 8 bases from J, with 9 bases in between. Germline CDR1 and CDR2: SGHRS and YFSETQ. This CDR3 contains 13 residues. The CDR3 loop is CASSLGPVDEQFF. The CDR3 DNA sequence: TGCGCCAGCAGCTTGGGGCCGGTTGATGAGCAGTTCTTC.